This T cell receptor beta chain comes out of a study of T-cell memory formation after mild COVID-19. There are 12 residues in the CDR3. Between the trimmed V and J ends, which lost 5 bases and 7 bases, there was a span of 9 bases. TCRdb independently ran MiXCR on the 5' RACE reads; one entry per CDR3 protein. This sample carries about 350,000 distinct CDR3 sequences, roughly 15% of them seen once, and the ten largest clones take about 20%. This clonotype occurred a few times. The clonotype originates from a man younger than 30 who had mild COVID-19 (a few samples of this study predate the infection). Cell type and time point are not known. Sequences were obtained from PBMCs or a T cell subset sorted from them (not recorded which). The rearrangement links TRBV12-3 or TRBV12-4 to TRBJ2-1; no definite D call. The CDR3 loop is CASSQTLNEQFF. The CDR3 bases are TGTGCCAGCAGTCAGACATTGAATGAGCAGTTCTTC.